The next 8 T cell receptor beta chains were all read from a single sample in a study of T cell responses to AZD1222 COVID-19 vaccine. The data were produced by immunoSEQ multiplex PCR, yet TCRdb's version contains in-frame clones alone and is incomplete. Seen here are 120,000 or so clones, about 90% observed once, and the top ten hold roughly 4.2%. The starting material was peripheral blood, obtained on day 0 of AZD1222 vaccination. The receptors derive from an adult in good health.

The chain has TRBV28 and TRBJ1-5; 7 bases map to TRBD1. CDR1 is MDHEN, CDR2 SYDVKM, per germline. V was clipped by 8 bases and J by 4 bases; unmatched bases: 5. This CDR3 comprises 13 residues. CDR3 bases: TGTGCCAGCGACAGGGTAATAAATCAGCCCCAGCATTTT. This sequence encodes CASDRVINQPQHF.

J is TRBJ1-5 and V is TRBV2; 9 nucleotides match TRBD1. The CDR3 has 15 amino acids. Per the germline V gene, CDR1 is SNHLY and CDR2 is FYNNEI. The V gene end was trimmed by 4 bases and the J gene end by 2 bases; junction bases not matched to a gene: 3. CDR3 bases: TGTGCCAGCAGTGGGACAGGGGTGGGCAATCAGCCCCAGCATTTT. As protein: CASSGTGVGNQPQHF.

The chain carries TRBV28 and TRBJ2-7; D is unclear. V lost 5 bases to trimming and J lost 7 bases, with 6 bases between them. Germline V gives CDR1 MDHEN, CDR2 SYDVKM. This CDR3 contains 10 residues. DNA for the CDR3: TGTGCCAGCAGTCATCTGGAGCAGTACTTC. Residues: CASSHLEQYF. Looking up the rest from reference TRBV28 and TRBJ2-7 gives the full variable domain: DVKVTQSSRYLVKRTGEKVFLECVQDMDHENMFWYRQDPGLGLRLIYFSYDVKMKEKGDIPEGYSVSREKKERFSLILESASTNQTSMYLCASSHLEQYFGPGTRLTVT.

The rearrangement joins TRBV2 to TRBJ1-4; no clear D. This CDR3 spans 13 amino acids. Germline CDR1 and CDR2: SNHLY and FYNNEI. V gave up 7 bases and J gave up 9 bases, with 15 bases separating them. CDR3 sequence reads: CASTVEDAQKLFF. CDR3 nucleotides: TGTGCCAGCACGGTCGAGGACGCACAAAAACTGTTTTTT.

This clone was detected only once. This same CDR3 is encoded by further DNA sequences in the sample. The V and J genes are TRBV5-1 and TRBJ1-4; 7 bases match TRBD1. Per germline, CDR1 SGHRS and CDR2 YFSETQ. The CDR3 is made up of 16 amino acids. J gave up 5 bases and V 1 base, and 8 bases lay outside the gene matches. CDR3 DNA: TGCGCCAGCAGCTTGCGACAGGGAGCCTCGAATGAAAAACTGTTTTTT. Translation: CASSLRQGASNEKLFF.

The chain has TRBV5-1 and TRBJ1-2; 8 bases are a match to TRBD1. CDR1 SGHRS and CDR2 YFSETQ come from the germline V gene. The ends lost 5 bases at V and 8 bases at J; junction bases unmatched: 8. The CDR3 length is 13 residues. The CDR3 region has the DNA TGCGCCAGCAGACGGGACAGGAGTTACGGCTACACCTTC. This encodes CASRRDRSYGYTF.

The chain employs TRBV27 and TRBJ1-1, with 9 nucleotides matching TRBD1. The CDR3 sequence is 14 residues long. The germline V gene has CDR1 MNHEY and CDR2 SMNVEV (reference sequence). J was trimmed by 3 bases and V by 6 bases; bases with no gene match: 5. DNA for the CDR3: TGTGCCAGCAGAGGGGGACAGGGACACACTGAAGCTTTCTTT. The encoded protein is CASRGGQGHTEAFF.

The V gene is TRBV28, the J gene TRBJ1-2, with D uncertain. V lost 5 bases and J lost 7, with 11 bases in between. The CDR3 spans 12 residues. The V gene's germline CDR1 is MDHEN and CDR2 SYDVKM. CDR3 nucleotides: TGTGCCAGCAGTACAGTGATGGGTGGCTACACCTTC. It codes for CASSTVMGGYTF.